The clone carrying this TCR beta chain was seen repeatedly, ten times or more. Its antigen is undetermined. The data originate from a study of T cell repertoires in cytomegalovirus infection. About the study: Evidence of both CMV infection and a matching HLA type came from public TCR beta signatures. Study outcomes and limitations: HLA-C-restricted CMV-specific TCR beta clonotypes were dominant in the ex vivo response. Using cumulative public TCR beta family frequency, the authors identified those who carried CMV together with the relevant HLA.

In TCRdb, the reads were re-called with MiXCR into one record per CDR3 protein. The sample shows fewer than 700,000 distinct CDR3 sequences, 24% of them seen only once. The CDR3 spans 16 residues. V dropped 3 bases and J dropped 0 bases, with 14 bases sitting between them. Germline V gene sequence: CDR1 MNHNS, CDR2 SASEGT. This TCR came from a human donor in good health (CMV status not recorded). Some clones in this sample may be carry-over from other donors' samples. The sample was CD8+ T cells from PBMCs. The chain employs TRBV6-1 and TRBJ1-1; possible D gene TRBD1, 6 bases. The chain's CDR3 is CASSELSGVLNTEAFF. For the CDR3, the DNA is TGTGCCAGCAGTGAGCTTTCAGGGGTCTTGAACACTGAAGCTTTCTTT.